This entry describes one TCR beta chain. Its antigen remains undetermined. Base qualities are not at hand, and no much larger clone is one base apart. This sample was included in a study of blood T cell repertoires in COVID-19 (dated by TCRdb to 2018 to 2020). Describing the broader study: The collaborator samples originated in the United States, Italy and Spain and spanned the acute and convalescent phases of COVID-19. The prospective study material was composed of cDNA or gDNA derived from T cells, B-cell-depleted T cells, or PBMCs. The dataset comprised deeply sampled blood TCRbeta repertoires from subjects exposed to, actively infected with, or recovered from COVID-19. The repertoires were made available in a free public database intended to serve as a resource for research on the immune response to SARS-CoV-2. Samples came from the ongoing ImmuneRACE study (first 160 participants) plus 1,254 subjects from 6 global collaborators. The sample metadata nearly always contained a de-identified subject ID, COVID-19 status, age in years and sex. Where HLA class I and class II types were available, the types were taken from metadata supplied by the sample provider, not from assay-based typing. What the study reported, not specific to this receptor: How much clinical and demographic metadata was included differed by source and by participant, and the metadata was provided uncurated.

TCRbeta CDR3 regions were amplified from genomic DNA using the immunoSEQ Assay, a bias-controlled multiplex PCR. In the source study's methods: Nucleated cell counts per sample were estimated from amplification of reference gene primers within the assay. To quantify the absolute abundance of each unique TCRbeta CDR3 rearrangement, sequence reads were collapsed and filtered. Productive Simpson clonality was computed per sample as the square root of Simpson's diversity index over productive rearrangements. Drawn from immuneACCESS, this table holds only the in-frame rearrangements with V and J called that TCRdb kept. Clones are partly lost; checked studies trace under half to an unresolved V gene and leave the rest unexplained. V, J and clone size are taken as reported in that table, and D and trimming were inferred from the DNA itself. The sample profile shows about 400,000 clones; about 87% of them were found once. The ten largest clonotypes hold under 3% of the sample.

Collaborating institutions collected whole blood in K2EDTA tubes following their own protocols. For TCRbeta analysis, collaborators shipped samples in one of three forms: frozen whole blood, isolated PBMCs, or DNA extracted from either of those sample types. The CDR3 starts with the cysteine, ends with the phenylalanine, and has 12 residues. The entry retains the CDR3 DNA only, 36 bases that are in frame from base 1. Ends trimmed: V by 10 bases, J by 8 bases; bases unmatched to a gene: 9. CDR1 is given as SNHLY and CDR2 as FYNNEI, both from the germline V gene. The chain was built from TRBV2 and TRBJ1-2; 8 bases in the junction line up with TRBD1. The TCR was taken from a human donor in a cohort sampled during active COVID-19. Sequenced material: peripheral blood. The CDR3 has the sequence CATSEQGAGYTF. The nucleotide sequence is TGTGCCACCTCAGAGCAGGGGGCAGGCTACACCTTC. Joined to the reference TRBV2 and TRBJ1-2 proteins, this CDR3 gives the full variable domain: EPEVTQTPSHQVTQMGQEVILRCVPISNHLYFYWYRQILGQKVEFLVSFYNNEISEKSEIFDDQFSVERPDGSNFTLKIRSTKLEDSAMYFCATSEQGAGYTFGSGTRLTVV.